This TCR beta chain stems from a study of shared clonotypes between healthy human individuals. The investigators split CD4+ cells into a CD45RA+ naive subset and a CD45RA-negative memory subset. Between the trimmed V and J ends, which lost 3 bases and 4 bases, there was a span of 14 bases. Per germline, CDR1 SGDLS and CDR2 YYNGEE. The CDR3 extends over 15 amino acids. The authors' processing: ImmunoSEQ yielded junction-only sequences lacking quality scores, so filtering differed. Assay used: immunoSEQ multiplex PCR; TCRdb lists only in-frame clones, some missing. V, J and clone size reflect that table, while D and trimming were determined from the DNA. The sample yields roughly 2.5 million clones, 90% to 95% seen once.

This chain uses TRBV9 with TRBJ1-5; tentative D call: TRBD1 (6 bases). The sequence derives from a young man in good health. The specimen was naive CD4+ T cells sorted from blood. Subset reported: CD45RA+ positively selected. The CDR3 is CASSADRYGNQPQHF. The CDR3 coding sequence is TGTGCCAGCAGCGCCGACAGGTACGGAAATCAGCCCCAGCATTTT. The complete variable domain, with remaining parts taken from reference TRBV9 and TRBJ1-5, reads DSGVTQTPKHLITATGQRVTLRCSPRSGDLSVYWYQQSLDQGLQFLIQYYNGEERAKGNILERFSAQQFPDLHSELNLSSLELGDSALYFCASSADRYGNQPQHFGDGTRLSIL.